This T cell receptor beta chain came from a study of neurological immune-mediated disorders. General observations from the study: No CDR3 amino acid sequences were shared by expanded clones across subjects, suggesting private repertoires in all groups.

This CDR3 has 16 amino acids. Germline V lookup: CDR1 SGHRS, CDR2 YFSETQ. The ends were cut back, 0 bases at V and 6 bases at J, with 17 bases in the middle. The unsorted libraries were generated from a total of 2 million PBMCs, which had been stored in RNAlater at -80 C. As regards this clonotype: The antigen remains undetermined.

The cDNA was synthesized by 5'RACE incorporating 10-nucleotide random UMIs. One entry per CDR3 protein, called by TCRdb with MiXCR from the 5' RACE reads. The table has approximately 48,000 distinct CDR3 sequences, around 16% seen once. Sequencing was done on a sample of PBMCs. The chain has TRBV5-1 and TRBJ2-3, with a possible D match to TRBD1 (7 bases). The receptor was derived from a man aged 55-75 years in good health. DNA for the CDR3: TGCGCCAGCAGCTTGGGCGGGACAGTCATCGGGGATACGCAGTATTTT. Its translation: CASSLGGTVIGDTQYF.